Listed below are T cell receptor beta chains from one sample, sequenced in a study of blood T cell repertoires in COVID-19. Clones were read by immunoSEQ multiplex PCR, and TCRdb kept only the in-frame ones, dropping some. The table lists roughly 68,000 clones, around 88% of them singletons. The sequencing sample was made of peripheral blood. These receptors all come from a woman between 65 and 79 years old with acute or convalescent COVID-19. The CDR3 runs from the conserved cysteine through the conserved F or W. Clone size is stated in some rows and not others, as once, few, many or a class when expanded.

TRBJ1-1,TRBV5-1,17,once,CASSLGQGRIMNTEAFF
TRBJ2-6,TRBV25-1,15,-,CASSERGTGANVLTF
TRBJ1-1,TRBV28,14,few,CASSPRRANTEAFF
TRBJ2-2,TRBV29-1,17,once,CSVEGPTWGGRTGELFF
TRBJ1-1,TRBV28,19,-,CASSYPHRDRGRFDTEAFF
TRBJ1-1,TRBV5-1,13,-,CASSLDGGTEAFF
TRBJ1-2,TRBV4-2,15,-,CASSQGGAGDYGYTF
TRBJ2-7,TRBV27,15,-,CASSFGRGETYEQYF
TRBJ1-4,TRBV14,15,-,CASSKRTEINEKLFF
TRBJ1-2,TRBV7-9,12,-,CASSLGDYGYTF
TRBJ1-4,TRBV18,13,-,CASSPGQTEKLFF
TRBJ2-1,TRBV24-1,15,-,CATSVDRETNNEQFF
TRBJ1-1,TRBV3-1/TRBV3-2,15,-,CASSPRRGVNTEAFF
TRBJ1-1,TRBV6-5,15,-,CASSPRTVSGKEAFF
TRBJ1-3,TRBV24-1,13,-,CATTGTDGNTIYF
TRBJ1-5,TRBV10-3,13,-,CAISESSNQPQHF
TRBJ1-2,TRBV7-2,13,-,CASSFTGNYGYTF
TRBJ2-7,TRBV20-1,11,-,CSASLRLEQYF
TRBJ1-1,TRBV6-4,13,once,CASREDGNTEAFF
TRBJ1-1,TRBV2,13,-,CASSVQTNTEAFF
TRBJ1-1,TRBV5-1,15,-,CASRGGTGLGTEAFF
TRBJ1-4,TRBV28,19,once,CASKDTPRWRTGVNEKLFF
TRBJ2-1,TRBV7-2,13,-,CASSLPTVNEQFF
TRBJ1-5,TRBV4-3,14,-,CASSQDSSNQPQHF